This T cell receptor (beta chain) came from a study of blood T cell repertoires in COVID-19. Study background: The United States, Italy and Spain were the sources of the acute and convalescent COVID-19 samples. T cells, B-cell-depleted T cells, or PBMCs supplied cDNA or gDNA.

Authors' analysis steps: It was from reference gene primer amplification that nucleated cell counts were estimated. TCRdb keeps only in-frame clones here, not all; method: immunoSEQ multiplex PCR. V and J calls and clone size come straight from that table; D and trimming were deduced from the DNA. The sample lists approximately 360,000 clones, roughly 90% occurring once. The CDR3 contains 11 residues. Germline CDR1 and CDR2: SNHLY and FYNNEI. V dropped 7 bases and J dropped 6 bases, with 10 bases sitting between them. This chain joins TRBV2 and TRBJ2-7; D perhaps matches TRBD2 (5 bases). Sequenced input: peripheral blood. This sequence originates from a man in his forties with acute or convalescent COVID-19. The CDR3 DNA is TGTGCCAGCACAAGAGGGCGCGAGCAGTACTTC. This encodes CASTRGREQYF.